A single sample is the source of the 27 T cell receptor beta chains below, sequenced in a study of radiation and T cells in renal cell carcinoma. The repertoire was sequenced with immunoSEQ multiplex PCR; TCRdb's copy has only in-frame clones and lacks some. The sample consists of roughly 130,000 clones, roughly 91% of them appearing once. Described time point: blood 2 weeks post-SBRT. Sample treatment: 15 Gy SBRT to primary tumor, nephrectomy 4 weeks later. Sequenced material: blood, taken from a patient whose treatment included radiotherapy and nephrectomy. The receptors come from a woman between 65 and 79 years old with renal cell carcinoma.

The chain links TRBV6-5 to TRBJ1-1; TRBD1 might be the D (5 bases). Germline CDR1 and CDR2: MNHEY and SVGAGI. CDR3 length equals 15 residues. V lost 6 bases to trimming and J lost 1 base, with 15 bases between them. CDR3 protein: CASSPGGRANTEAFF. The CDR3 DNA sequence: TGTGCCAGCAGCCCGGGGGGGAGGGCGAACACTGAAGCTTTCTTT.

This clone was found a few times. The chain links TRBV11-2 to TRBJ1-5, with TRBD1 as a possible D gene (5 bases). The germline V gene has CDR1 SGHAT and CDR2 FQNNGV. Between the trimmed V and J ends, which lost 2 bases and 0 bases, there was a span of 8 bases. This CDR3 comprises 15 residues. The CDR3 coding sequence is TGTGCCAGCAGCTTATTGGGGGGTAGCAATCAGCCCCAGCATTTT. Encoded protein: CASSLLGGSNQPQHF.

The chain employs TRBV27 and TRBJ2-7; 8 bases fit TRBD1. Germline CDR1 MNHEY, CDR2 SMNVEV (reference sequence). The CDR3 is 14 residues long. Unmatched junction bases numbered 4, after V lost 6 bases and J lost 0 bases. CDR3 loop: CASSRTGSSYEQYF. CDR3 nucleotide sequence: TGTGCCAGCAGCCGGACAGGGAGCTCCTACGAGCAGTACTTC.

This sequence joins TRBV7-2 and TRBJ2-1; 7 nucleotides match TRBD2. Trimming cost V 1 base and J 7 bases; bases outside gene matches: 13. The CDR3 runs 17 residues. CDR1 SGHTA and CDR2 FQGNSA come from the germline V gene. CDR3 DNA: TGTGCCAGCAGCTTAGGGCCTCGGGGAGGGGTTTTGAATGAGCAGTTCTTC. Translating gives CASSLGPRGGVLNEQFF.

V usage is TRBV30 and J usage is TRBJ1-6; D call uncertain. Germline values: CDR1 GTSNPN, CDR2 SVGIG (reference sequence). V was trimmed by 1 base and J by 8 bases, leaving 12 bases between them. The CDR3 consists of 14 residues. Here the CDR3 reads CAWSGPDFDSPLHF. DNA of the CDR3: TGTGCCTGGAGTGGACCCGATTTTGATTCACCCCTCCACTTT.

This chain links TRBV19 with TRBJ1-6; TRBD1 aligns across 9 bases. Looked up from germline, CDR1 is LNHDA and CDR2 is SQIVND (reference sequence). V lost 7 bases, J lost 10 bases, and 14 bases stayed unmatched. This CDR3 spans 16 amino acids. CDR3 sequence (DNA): TGTGCCAGTACTCCGGGACAGGGAGGGGCTAGCTCACCCCTCCACTTT. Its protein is CASTPGQGGASSPLHF.

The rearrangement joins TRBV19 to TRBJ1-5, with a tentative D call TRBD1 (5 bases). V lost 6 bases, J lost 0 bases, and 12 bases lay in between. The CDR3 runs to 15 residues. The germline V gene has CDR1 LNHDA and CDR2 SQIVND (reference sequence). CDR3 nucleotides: TGTGCCAGTAGAAGACAGATTAATAGCAATCAGCCCCAGCATTTT. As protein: CASRRQINSNQPQHF.

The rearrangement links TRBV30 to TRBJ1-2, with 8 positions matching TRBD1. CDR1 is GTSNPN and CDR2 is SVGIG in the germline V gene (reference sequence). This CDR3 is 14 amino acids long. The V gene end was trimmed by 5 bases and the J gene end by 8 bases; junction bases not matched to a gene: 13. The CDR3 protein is CAWGYRQGAKGYTF. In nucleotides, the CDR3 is TGTGCCTGGGGTTACCGCCAGGGGGCGAAAGGCTACACCTTC.

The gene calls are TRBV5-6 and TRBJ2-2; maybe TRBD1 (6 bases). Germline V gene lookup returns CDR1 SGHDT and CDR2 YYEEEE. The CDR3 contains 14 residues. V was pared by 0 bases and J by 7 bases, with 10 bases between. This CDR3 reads CASSLVQGFGELFF. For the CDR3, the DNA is TGTGCCAGCAGCTTGGTCCAGGGGTTCGGGGAGCTGTTTTTT. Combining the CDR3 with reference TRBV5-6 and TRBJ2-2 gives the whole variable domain DAGVTQSPTHLIKTRGQQVTLRCSPKSGHDTVSWYQQALGQGPQFIFQYYEEEERQRGNFPDRFSGHQFPNYSSELNVNALLLGDSALYLCASSLVQGFGELFFGEGSRLTVL.

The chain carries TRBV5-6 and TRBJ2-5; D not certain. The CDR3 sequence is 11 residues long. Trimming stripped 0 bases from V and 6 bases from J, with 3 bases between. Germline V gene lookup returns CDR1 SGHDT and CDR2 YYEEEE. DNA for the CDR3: TGTGCCAGCAGCTTGGGCCAGACCCAGTACTTC. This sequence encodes CASSLGQTQYF.

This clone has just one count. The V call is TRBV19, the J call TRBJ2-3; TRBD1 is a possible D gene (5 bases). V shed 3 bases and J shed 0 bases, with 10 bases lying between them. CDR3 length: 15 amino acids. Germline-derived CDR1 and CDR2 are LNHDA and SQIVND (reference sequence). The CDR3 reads CASSIGRGSTDTQYF. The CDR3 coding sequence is TGTGCCAGTAGTATTGGAAGGGGAAGCACAGATACGCAGTATTTT.

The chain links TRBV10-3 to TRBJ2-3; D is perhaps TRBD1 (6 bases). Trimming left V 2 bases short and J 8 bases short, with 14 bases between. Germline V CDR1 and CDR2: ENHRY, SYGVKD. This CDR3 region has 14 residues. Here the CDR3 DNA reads TGTGCCATCAGTGAGGCGAGGACAGTAGGTACGCAGTATTTT. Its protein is CAISEARTVGTQYF.

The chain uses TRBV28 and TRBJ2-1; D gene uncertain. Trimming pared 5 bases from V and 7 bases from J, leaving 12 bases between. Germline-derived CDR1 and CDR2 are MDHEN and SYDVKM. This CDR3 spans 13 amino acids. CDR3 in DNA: TGTGCCAGCAGTACGCCTGCGAGGAATGAGCAGTTCTTC. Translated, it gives CASSTPARNEQFF.

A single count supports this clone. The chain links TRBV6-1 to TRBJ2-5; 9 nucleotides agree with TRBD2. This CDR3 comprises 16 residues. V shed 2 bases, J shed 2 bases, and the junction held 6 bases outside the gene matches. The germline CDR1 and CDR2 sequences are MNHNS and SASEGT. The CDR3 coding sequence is TGTGCCAGCAGTGAAAGGAGCGGGGGGATTCAAGAGACCCAGTACTTC. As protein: CASSERSGGIQETQYF.

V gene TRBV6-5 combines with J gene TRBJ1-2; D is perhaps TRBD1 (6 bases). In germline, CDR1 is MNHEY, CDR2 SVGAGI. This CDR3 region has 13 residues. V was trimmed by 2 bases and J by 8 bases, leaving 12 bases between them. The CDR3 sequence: CASSYAGEDGYTF. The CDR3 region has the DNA TGTGCCAGCAGTTACGCAGGGGAAGACGGCTACACCTTC.

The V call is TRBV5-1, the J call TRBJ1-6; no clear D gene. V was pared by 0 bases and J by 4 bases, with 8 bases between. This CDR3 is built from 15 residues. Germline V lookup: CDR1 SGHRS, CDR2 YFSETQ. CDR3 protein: CASSLAATYNSPLHF. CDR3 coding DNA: TGCGCCAGCAGCTTGGCGGCAACGTATAATTCACCCCTCCACTTT.

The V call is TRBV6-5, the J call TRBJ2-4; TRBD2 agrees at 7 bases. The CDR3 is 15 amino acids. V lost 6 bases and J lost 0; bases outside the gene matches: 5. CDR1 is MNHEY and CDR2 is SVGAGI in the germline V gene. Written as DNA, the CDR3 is TGTGCCAGCAGGAGTAGCGGGTTAGCCAAAAACATTCAGTACTTC. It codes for CASRSSGLAKNIQYF.

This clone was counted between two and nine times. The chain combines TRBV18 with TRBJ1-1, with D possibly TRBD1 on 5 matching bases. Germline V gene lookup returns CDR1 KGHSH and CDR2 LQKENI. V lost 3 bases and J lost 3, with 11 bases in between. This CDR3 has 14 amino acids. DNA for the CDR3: TGTGCCAGCTCACCTCAGGGTGTTGACACTGAAGCTTTCTTT. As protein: CASSPQGVDTEAFF. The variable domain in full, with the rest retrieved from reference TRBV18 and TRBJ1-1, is NAGVMQNPRHLVRRRGQEARLRCSPMKGHSHVYWYRQLPEEGLKFMVYLQKENIIDESGMPKERFSAEFPKEGPSILRIQQVVRGDSAAYFCASSPQGVDTEAFFGQGTRLTVV.

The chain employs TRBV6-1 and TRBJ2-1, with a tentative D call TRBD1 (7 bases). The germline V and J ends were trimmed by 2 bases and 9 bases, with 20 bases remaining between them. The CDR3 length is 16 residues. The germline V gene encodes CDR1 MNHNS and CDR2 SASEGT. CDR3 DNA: TGTGCCAGCAGTGAACAGAAGGGGGCGGGGCGGAGTGAGCAGTTCTTC. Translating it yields CASSEQKGAGRSEQFF.

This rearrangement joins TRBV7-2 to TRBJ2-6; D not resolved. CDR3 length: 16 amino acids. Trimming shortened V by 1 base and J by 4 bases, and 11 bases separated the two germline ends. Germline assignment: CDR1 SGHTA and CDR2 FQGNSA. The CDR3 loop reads CASSLVTQRGANVLTF. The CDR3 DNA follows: TGTGCCAGCAGCTTAGTAACCCAGCGAGGGGCCAACGTCCTGACTTTC. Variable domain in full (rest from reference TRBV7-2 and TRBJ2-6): GAGVSQSPSNKVTEKGKDVELRCDPISGHTALYWYRQSLGQGLEFLIYFQGNSAPDKSGLPSDRFSAERTGGSVSTLTIQRTQQEDSAVYLCASSLVTQRGANVLTFGAGSRLTVL.

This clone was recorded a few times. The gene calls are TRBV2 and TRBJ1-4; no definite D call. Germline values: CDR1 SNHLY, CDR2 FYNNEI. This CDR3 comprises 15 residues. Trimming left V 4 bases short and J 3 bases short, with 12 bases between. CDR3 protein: CASSGFRVPNEKLFF. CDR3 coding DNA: TGTGCCAGCAGTGGATTCCGCGTACCTAATGAAAAACTGTTTTTT.

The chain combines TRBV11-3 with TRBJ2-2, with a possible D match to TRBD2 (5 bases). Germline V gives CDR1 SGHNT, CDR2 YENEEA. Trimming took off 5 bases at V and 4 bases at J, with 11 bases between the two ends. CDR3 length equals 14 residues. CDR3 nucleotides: TGTGCCAGCAGCCCCGGTACTAGCACCGGGGAGCTGTTTTTT. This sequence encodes CASSPGTSTGELFF. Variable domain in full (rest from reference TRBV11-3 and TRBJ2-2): EAGVVQSPRYKIIEKKQPVAFWCNPISGHNTLYWYLQNLGQGPELLIRYENEEAVDDSQLPKDRFSAERLKGVDSTLKIQPAELGDSAVYLCASSPGTSTGELFFGEGSRLTVL.

CDR3 loop: CASSPLGEETQYF. The CDR3 region has the DNA TGTGCCAGCAGCCCCCTCGGGGAAGAGACCCAGTACTTC. The chain combines TRBV14 with TRBJ2-5, with D possibly TRBD2 on 5 matching bases. Germline values: CDR1 SGHDN, CDR2 FVKESK. The CDR3 runs to 13 residues. V was trimmed by 4 bases and J by 3 bases, leaving 9 bases between them.

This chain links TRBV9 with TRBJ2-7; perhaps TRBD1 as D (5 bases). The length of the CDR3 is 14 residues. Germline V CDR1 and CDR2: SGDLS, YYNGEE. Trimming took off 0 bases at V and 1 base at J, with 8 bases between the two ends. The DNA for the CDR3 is TGTGCCAGCAGCGTAGACTCAGGGTCCTACGAGCAGTACTTC. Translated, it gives CASSVDSGSYEQYF.

DNA for the CDR3: TGTGCCAGCACCCGGGGGGGAATAGGTGAAAAACTGTTTTTT. It is translated as CASTRGGIGEKLFF. The rearrangement uses TRBV2 and TRBJ1-4; D possibly corresponds to TRBD1 (5 bases). Trimming removed 7 bases from V and 7 bases from J, with 16 bases in between. The length of the CDR3 is 14 residues. The germline V gene has CDR1 SNHLY and CDR2 FYNNEI.

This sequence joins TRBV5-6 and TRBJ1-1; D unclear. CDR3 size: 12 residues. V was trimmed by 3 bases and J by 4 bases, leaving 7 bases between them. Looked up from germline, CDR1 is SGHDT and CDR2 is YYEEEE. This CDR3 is CASSYVGTEAFF. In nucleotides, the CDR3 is TGTGCCAGCAGCTACGTGGGCACTGAAGCTTTCTTT.

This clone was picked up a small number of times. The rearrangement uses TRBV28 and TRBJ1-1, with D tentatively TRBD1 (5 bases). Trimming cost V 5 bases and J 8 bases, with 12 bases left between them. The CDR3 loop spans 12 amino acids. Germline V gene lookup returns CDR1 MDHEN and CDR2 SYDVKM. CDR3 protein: CASSRGTSEAFF. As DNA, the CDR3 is TGTGCCAGCAGTCGTGGGACGTCAGAAGCTTTCTTT.